These 17 T cell receptor beta chains were sequenced from one sample in a study of long-term antiretroviral therapy in people with HIV. Researchers ran immunoSEQ v3.0 at survey level. This table comes from immunoSEQ multiplex PCR, and its TCRdb copy is limited to in-frame clones, with some not included. Of about 35,000 clones listed, roughly four fifths are singletons. Sample: unsorted PBMCs, taken 1 year after starting antiretroviral therapy. Every receptor here comes from a man in his late teens or twenties with HIV.

The gene calls are TRBV27 and TRBJ1-1, with a weak D call TRBD1 (6 bases). Germline V lookup: CDR1 MNHEY, CDR2 SMNVEV (reference sequence). V dropped 2 bases and J dropped 7 bases, with 11 bases sitting between them. CDR3 length: 13 amino acids. CDR3 region: CASSLTGTIEAFF. The CDR3 nucleotides are TGTGCCAGCAGTTTAACAGGGACCATTGAAGCTTTCTTT.

CDR3 in DNA: TGTGCCAGCAGCTCCGTATCCGACAGGGGGAATGAGCAGTTCTTC. The encoded protein is CASSSVSDRGNEQFF. The chain links TRBV5-4 to TRBJ2-1, with 9 positions matching TRBD1. The CDR3 runs to 15 residues. V gave up 3 bases and J gave up 7 bases; unmatched junction bases: 8. The germline gives CDR1 SGHNT, CDR2 YYREEE (reference sequence).

J is TRBJ2-3 and V is TRBV13; 7 bases fit TRBD1. The CDR3 is made up of 13 amino acids. The V gene's germline CDR1 is PRHDT and CDR2 FYEKMQ (reference sequence). V lost 8 bases and J lost 1; bases outside the gene matches: 3. CDR3 nucleotides: TGTGCCAGCGGGACAGTCCGCACAGATACGCAGTATTTT. As protein: CASGTVRTDTQYF.

V is TRBV11-2 and J is TRBJ1-2, with D tentatively TRBD1 (5 bases). V lost 1 base and J lost 8, with 14 bases in between. The length of the CDR3 is 14 residues. The germline V gene has CDR1 SGHAT and CDR2 FQNNGV. Here the CDR3 reads CASSLVGTEFGYTF. The CDR3 DNA sequence: TGTGCCAGCAGCTTAGTAGGGACGGAGTTCGGCTACACCTTC.

In its sample, this clone was seen once. The chain links TRBV5-1 to TRBJ2-1, with 15 bases lining up with TRBD2. Per germline, CDR1 SGHRS and CDR2 YFSETQ. Losses at the gene ends were 3 bases for V and 12 bases for J; bases not matched to a gene: 16. The CDR3 extends over 18 amino acids. CDR3 nucleotide sequence: TGCGCCAGCAGCTCAGGGACTAGCGGGAGGTTATCCGACGGTGGGCAGTTCTTC. Its translation is CASSSGTSGRLSDGGQFF.

This chain links TRBV7-9 with TRBJ2-1, with 8 bases aligning to TRBD1. The ends lost 4 bases at V and 10 bases at J; junction bases unmatched: 6. The CDR3 runs to 13 residues. Germline CDR1 is SEHNR and CDR2 is FQNEAQ (reference sequence). CDR3 protein: CASSSRGPEEQFF. In DNA form, the CDR3 reads TGTGCCAGCAGCTCCAGGGGGCCGGAAGAGCAGTTCTTC.

This chain connects TRBV5-4 to TRBJ2-7; D ambiguous. Deletions cut 0 bases from V and 0 bases from J, with 7 bases between. This CDR3 is built from 14 residues. CDR1 is SGHNT and CDR2 is YYREEE in the germline V gene (reference sequence). The CDR3 reads CASSLGVLSYEQYF. CDR3 DNA sequence: TGTGCCAGCAGCTTGGGGGTTCTCTCCTACGAGCAGTACTTC.

V is TRBV15 and J is TRBJ2-1, with D perhaps matching TRBD1 or TRBD2 (5 bases each). The germline gives CDR1 LNHNV, CDR2 YYDKDF (reference sequence). The CDR3 is made up of 16 amino acids. The ends were cut back, 7 bases at V and 7 bases at J, with 23 bases in the middle. CDR3 amino acids: CATTSEGSWDDNEQFF. CDR3 DNA sequence: TGTGCCACCACTTCGGAAGGATCCTGGGACGATAATGAGCAGTTCTTC.

This clone came up a few times. This chain joins TRBV4-1 and TRBJ2-1, with D possibly being TRBD1 or TRBD2 (6 bases each). CDR1 is MGHRA and CDR2 is YSYEKL in the germline V gene. The ends were cut back, 6 bases at V and 4 bases at J, with 13 bases in the middle. This CDR3 spans 14 amino acids. CDR3 DNA sequence: TGCGCCAGCAGGCCAGGGGACTTGTACAATGAGCAGTTCTTC. Translating it yields CASRPGDLYNEQFF.

The chain couples TRBV29-1 to TRBJ1-1; TRBD1 might be the D (5 bases). The germline V gene has CDR1 SQVTM and CDR2 ANQGSEA. The CDR3 extends over 13 amino acids. The V end was cut by 7 bases, the J end by 0 bases, with 12 bases between. The CDR3 region has the DNA TGCAGCGCCGGGGGGATAATGAACACTGAAGCTTTCTTT. This sequence encodes CSAGGIMNTEAFF.

The chain has TRBV6-1 and TRBJ2-7; a possible D gene is TRBD1 (6 bases). The CDR3 extends over 14 amino acids. Germline lookup yields CDR1 MNHNS and CDR2 SASEGT. Trimming took 2 bases from V and 3 from J, leaving 11 bases between them. The CDR3 spells CASSELDRFYEQYF. Written as DNA, the CDR3 is TGTGCCAGCAGTGAACTTGACAGGTTCTACGAGCAGTACTTC.

This chain uses TRBV5-1 with TRBJ1-2, with D tentatively TRBD1 (6 bases). The CDR3 runs to 14 residues. Trimming pared 2 bases from V and 4 bases from J, leaving 12 bases between. The germline CDR1 and CDR2 sequences are SGHRS and YFSETQ. This CDR3 is CASSLVQGGYGYTF. In DNA form, the CDR3 reads TGCGCCAGCAGCTTAGTACAGGGCGGCTATGGCTACACCTTC. The full variable domain, completed using reference TRBV5-1 and TRBJ1-2, is KAGVTQTPRYLIKTRGQQVTLSCSPISGHRSVSWYQQTPGQGLQFLFEYFSETQRNKGNFPGRFSGRQFSNSRSEMNVSTLELGDSALYLCASSLVQGGYGYTFGSGTRLTVV.

The V call is TRBV25-1, the J call TRBJ2-2; 11 bases are shared with TRBD1. CDR3 length: 16 amino acids. Germline V CDR1 and CDR2: MGHDK, SYGVNS. The trim removed 3 bases at V and 3 bases at J, leaving 3 bases unmatched. DNA for the CDR3: TGTGCCAGCAGTGATGCGGGACAGGGGGACACCGGGGAGCTGTTTTTT. Protein: CASSDAGQGDTGELFF.

This chain connects TRBV28 to TRBJ1-1; D gene uncertain. This CDR3 contains 19 residues. V shed 2 bases and J shed 6 bases, with 28 bases lying between them. CDR1 and CDR2 (germline): MDHEN, SYDVKM. The CDR3 protein is CASSLGVGLMGKEDSEAFF. In DNA form, the CDR3 reads TGTGCCAGCAGTTTAGGGGTTGGATTGATGGGAAAGGAGGATTCTGAAGCTTTCTTT.

The chain employs TRBV19 and TRBJ1-1; a possible D gene is TRBD1 (6 bases). Germline CDR1 is LNHDA and CDR2 is SQIVND (reference sequence). The CDR3 spans 15 residues. The V and J ends lost 5 bases and 4 bases respectively, with 17 bases between them. CDR3 sequence: CASSLYPTGPTEAFF. CDR3 in DNA: TGTGCCAGTAGTCTGTACCCGACAGGCCCCACTGAAGCTTTCTTT.

The chain couples TRBV6-6 to TRBJ1-2; 8 nucleotides line up with TRBD1. Germline CDR1 and CDR2: MNHNY and SVGAGI (reference sequence). Trimming cost V 7 bases and J 4 bases; bases outside gene matches: 5. This CDR3 contains 13 residues. CDR3 sequence reads: CASTDRGSYGYTF. The CDR3 DNA reads as TGTGCCAGCACCGACAGGGGTTCCTATGGCTACACCTTC.

DNA for the CDR3: TGTGCCAGTAGTATCCCTAGGGTTGGCTATGGCTACACCTTC. Translation: CASSIPRVGYGYTF. This chain connects TRBV19 to TRBJ1-2, with D hard to call. Germline assignment: CDR1 LNHDA and CDR2 SQIVND (reference sequence). This CDR3 has 14 amino acids. V was cut by 3 bases and J by 4 bases, with 12 bases left in between.